Listed below are T cell receptor beta chains from one sample, sequenced in a study of cytomegalovirus exposure and HLA in healthy donors. Some clones are missing from TCRdb's copy, which holds only in-frame ones; the method was immunoSEQ multiplex PCR. The table includes around 170,000 clones, 82% detected once. Sequencing was performed on PBMCs. These receptor sequences come from a woman aged 45-60 years in good health and CMV-seronegative. Both conserved end residues are part of each CDR3. A D gene is named only where the DNA matches it firmly. Clone sizes are given selectively: once, few, many, or a class where the clone is expanded.

clone_size j_call v_call d_call cdr3_nt cdr3_aa
. TRBJ2-5 TRBV5-4 TRBD2 TGTGCCAGCAGATCTTGGGGGGGAGCTCCAGAGACCCAGTACTTC CASRSWGGAPETQYF
. TRBJ2-2 TRBV2 . TGTGCCAGCATCTTAGCGGCGAACACCGGGGAGCTGTTTTTT CASILAANTGELFF
. TRBJ2-3 TRBV19 TRBD2 TGTGCCAGTAACCCCGGGACTAGCGGGAGGGCCACAGATACGCAGTATTTT CASNPGTSGRATDTQYF
. TRBJ2-1 TRBV9 TRBD2 TGTGCCAGCAGCGTAGCTAGGGGACTAGCGGGTGGGAATGAGCAGTTCTTC CASSVARGLAGGNEQFF
. TRBJ2-7 TRBV6-1 . TGTGCCAGCAGTGTGGACACAACCTACGAGCAGTACTTC CASSVDTTYEQYF
. TRBJ2-1 TRBV10-3 TRBD2 TGTGCCATCAGTTCGACTAGCGGGGGTCCCCAAGTCTTC CAISSTSGGPQVF
once TRBJ1-2 TRBV25-1 . TGTGCCAGCAGTGAATATGAGGCCCTCGATGGCTACACCTTC CASSEYEALDGYTF
. TRBJ2-7 TRBV7-9 TRBD2 TGTGCCAGCCGAGCGGGAGGCTACGAGCAGTACTTC CASRAGGYEQYF
. TRBJ1-1 TRBV7-9 . TGTGCCAGCACCCTCGGGTACACTGAAGCTTTCTTT CASTLGYTEAFF
. TRBJ2-1 TRBV19 TRBD1 TGTGCCAGTAGTATAAGCCCGACAGGGGTCAATGAGCAGTTCTTC CASSISPTGVNEQFF
. TRBJ2-1 TRBV10-2 TRBD2 TGCGCCAGCACACTAGCGGGAGGGCGCAATGAGCAGTTCTTC CASTLAGGRNEQFF
. TRBJ1-2 TRBV5-1 . TGCGCCAGCAGCTTGGAAGGATCAGGGTACTATGGCTACACCTTC CASSLEGSGYYGYTF
. TRBJ2-2 TRBV19 TRBD1 TGTGCCAGTAAGAAGGGGGCGGACACCGGGGAGCTGTTTTTT CASKKGADTGELFF